The subject of this entry is one T cell receptor (beta chain). Its antigen is not known. Germline CDR1 and CDR2: MGHRA and YSYEKL. The CDR3 is made up of 15 amino acids. The V and J ends lost 0 bases and 5 bases respectively, with 14 bases between them. This sample was taken from a study of PD-L1 blockade in urothelial cancer. Overall study results and limits: Blood TCR clonality below the median before treatment was a predictor of better survival.

Using immunoSEQ multiplex PCR, the repertoire was profiled, and TCRdb retains in-frame clones only, with some absent. The data show around 100,000 clones, roughly 87% seen once. Regarding time point: pretreatment peripheral blood. The sample in question was PBMCs, obtained around atezolizumab (anti-PD-L1) treatment. V gene TRBV4-1 combines with J gene TRBJ2-7, with a possible D match to TRBD2 (6 bases). The sequence derives from a man between 60 and 75 years old with urothelial cancer. The CDR3 sequence: CASSQDPGRSNEQYF. The CDR3 DNA reads TGCGCCAGCAGCCAAGATCCAGGGAGGAGTAACGAGCAGTACTTC.